The 32 T cell receptor beta chains given below trace back to one sample, sequenced in a study of a mutant IDH1 vaccine in newly diagnosed glioma (dated by TCRdb to 2020 to 2023). The sample's time point, from its label and the paper: week 23, last vaccination. Every vaccine dose consisted of 300 ug of a 20-mer mutant IDH1 peptide in Montanide, administered subcutaneously together with topical imiquimod. The library was prepared using the immunoSEQ multiplex PCR assay. TCRdb took this table from immuneACCESS and kept in-frame rearrangements with V and J called. Such tables lack part of the clones; where checked against another copy, unresolved V genes explain under half of the gap, and the rest is unexplained. This sample has about 65,000 clones in its table, and about 85% of those were observed once. Of the sample, roughly 4% falls within the top ten clones. The antigens for these receptors are not known.

The input for sequencing was PBMCs, taken from a glioma patient whose treatment included an IDH1 peptide vaccine. These receptors all stem from a man aged 25-45 years with glioma.

J is TRBJ1-3 and V is TRBV27; D might be TRBD1 (6 bases). This CDR3 contains 15 residues. Trimming pared 8 bases from V and 2 bases from J, leaving 16 bases between. Germline loops: CDR1 MNHEY, CDR2 SMNVEV (reference sequence). CDR3 sequence (DNA): TGTGCCAGCGCTCCCTGGGGGGGCCCTGGAAACACCATATATTTT. Translating gives CASAPWGGPGNTIYF.

This sequence joins TRBV2 and TRBJ2-5; 13 nucleotides agree with TRBD2. Germline CDR1 SNHLY, CDR2 FYNNEI. J gave up 5 bases and V 7 bases, and 7 bases lay outside the gene matches. This CDR3 has 15 amino acids. CDR3 nucleotides: TGTGCCAGCAAGGGAACTAGCGGGGGGGCGGAGACCCAGTACTTC. Encoded protein: CASKGTSGGAETQYF.

V usage is TRBV6-5 and J usage is TRBJ1-1; D unresolved. V dropped 5 bases and J dropped 0 bases, with 7 bases sitting between them. CDR3 length: 13 residues. Germline V gene data show CDR1 as MNHEY and CDR2 as SVGAGI. In DNA form, the CDR3 reads TGTGCCAGCAGTACACTTATGAACACTGAAGCTTTCTTT. It translates to CASSTLMNTEAFF.

The chain links TRBV5-6 to TRBJ2-4; D is perhaps TRBD1 (6 bases). The CDR3 is 13 residues long. Germline CDR1 SGHDT, CDR2 YYEEEE. V dropped 2 bases and J dropped 8 bases, with 11 bases sitting between them. The DNA of the CDR3 is TGTGCCAGCAGCTTACAGGGTATGGACATTCAGTACTTC. Translating gives CASSLQGMDIQYF.

This rearrangement joins TRBV28 to TRBJ1-5, with a tentative D call TRBD1 (5 bases). Trimming removed 5 bases from V and 10 bases from J, with 18 bases in between. Germline-derived CDR1 and CDR2 are MDHEN and SYDVKM. The CDR3 extends over 14 amino acids. CDR3 bases: TGTGCCAGCAGTACGTACCGGGACCCAGGACCCCAGCATTTT. Its protein is CASSTYRDPGPQHF.

The V call is TRBV7-7, the J call TRBJ2-2; the match to TRBD1 covers 7 bases. The junction had 4 bases not matched to a gene; V was cut back by 6 bases and J by 6 bases. Germline V gene lookup returns CDR1 SSHAT and CDR2 FNYEAQ (reference sequence). The CDR3 has 13 residues. CDR3 in DNA: TGTGCCAGCAGTCACAGGGGTGCCGGGGAGCTGTTTTTT. This translates into CASSHRGAGELFF.

In this sample, this clone turned up a few times. The J gene is TRBJ1-1, the V gene TRBV9; D possibly corresponds to TRBD1 (5 bases). The CDR3 loop spans 15 amino acids. CDR1 is SGDLS, CDR2 YYNGEE, per germline. Trimming took 0 bases from V and 4 from J, leaving 13 bases between them. CDR3 residues: CASSVVLKGSTEAFF. For the CDR3, the DNA is TGTGCCAGCAGCGTAGTTCTCAAGGGGAGCACTGAAGCTTTCTTT.

The sample holds a few counts of this clone. The chain combines TRBV6-6 with TRBJ1-1, with D possibly matching TRBD1 (6 bases). The germline CDR1 and CDR2 sequences are MNHNY and SVGAGI (reference sequence). The CDR3 is 14 amino acids. V was pared by 2 bases and J by 11 bases, with 18 bases between. CDR3 coding DNA: TGTGCCAGCAGTTACCAGACAGGCGATTATCTGGCTTTCTTT. This sequence encodes CASSYQTGDYLAFF.

V gene TRBV5-1 combines with J gene TRBJ2-2; D unresolved. V gave up 0 bases and J gave up 3 bases, with 3 bases separating them. Germline-derived CDR1 and CDR2 are SGHRS and YFSETQ. The CDR3 runs to 13 residues. The CDR3 region has the DNA TGCGCCAGCAGCTTGGGGGACACCGGGGAGCTGTTTTTT. Its protein product is CASSLGDTGELFF.

The chain links TRBV28 to TRBJ2-2; 10 positions match TRBD2. This CDR3 spans 14 amino acids. CDR1 is MDHEN, CDR2 SYDVKM, per germline. The J segment lost 5 bases and the V segment lost 11 bases, leaving 8 bases of the junction unmatched. CDR3 amino acids: CAARKTSGTGELFF. The CDR3 DNA reads as TGTGCCGCGCGGAAGACTAGCGGGACCGGGGAGCTGTTTTTT.

CDR3 loop: CASSSRGRGGVYEQYF. In DNA, the CDR3 is TGTGCCAGCAGTTCCCGCGGCCGGGGGGGGGTTTACGAGCAGTACTTC. This rearrangement joins TRBV27 to TRBJ2-7, with 8 bases aligning to TRBD2. Germline V gene sequence: CDR1 MNHEY, CDR2 SMNVEV (reference sequence). J gave up 4 bases and V 4 bases, and 12 bases lay outside the gene matches. The CDR3 contains 16 residues.

The chain has TRBV7-6 and TRBJ2-3; 12 bases fit TRBD2. Per the germline V gene, CDR1 is SGHVS and CDR2 is FNYEAQ. J was trimmed by 5 bases and V by 5 bases; bases with no gene match: 5. The CDR3 extends over 15 amino acids. The CDR3 nucleotides are TGTGCCAGCAGCCTCGGACTAGCGGGGTTAGATACGCAGTATTTT. It translates to CASSLGLAGLDTQYF.

This chain links TRBV15 with TRBJ2-5, with 7 bases that match TRBD2. J gave up 1 base and V 1 base, and 6 bases lay outside the gene matches. Germline V CDR1 and CDR2: LNHNV, YYDKDF (reference sequence). This CDR3 has 16 residues. The DNA for the CDR3 is TGTGCCACCAGCAGAGGGGGGGGGAACTTCCAAGAGACCCAGTACTTC. Amino acids: CATSRGGGNFQETQYF.

This clone has a handful of counts. This chain connects TRBV5-1 to TRBJ1-1; maybe TRBD1 (5 bases). This CDR3 spans 14 amino acids. Trimming pared 1 base from V and 1 base from J, leaving 8 bases between. CDR1 SGHRS and CDR2 YFSETQ come from the germline V gene. The CDR3 loop is CASSLWGSNTEAFF. The CDR3 coding sequence is TGCGCCAGCAGCTTGTGGGGCTCGAACACTGAAGCTTTCTTT.

The V and J genes are TRBV5-1 and TRBJ1-6; D is unresolved. The germline CDR1 and CDR2 sequences are SGHRS and YFSETQ. The CDR3 runs 13 residues. Trimming removed 0 bases at V and 9 bases at J, with 7 bases between. This CDR3 is CASSLEVSSPLHF. The DNA for the CDR3 is TGCGCCAGCAGCTTGGAGGTTTCTTCACCCCTCCACTTT.

The rearrangement uses TRBV6-1 and TRBJ2-2; 10 bases match TRBD2. V lost 2 bases to trimming and J lost 6 bases; unmatched junction nucleotides: 3. Germline values: CDR1 MNHNS, CDR2 SASEGT. The CDR3 has 15 amino acids. The CDR3 DNA reads TGTGCCAGCAGTGAAAGGCTAGCGGGGGCCGGGGAGCTGTTTTTT. Encoded protein: CASSERLAGAGELFF.

This clone has just a few counts. The gene calls are TRBV25-1 and TRBJ1-1; no clear D gene. The CDR3 spans 15 residues. The V gene lost 0 bases and the J gene lost 0 bases, with 8 bases spanning the gap. CDR1 is MGHDK, CDR2 SYGVNS, per germline. CDR3 coding DNA: TGTGCCAGCAGTGAATATGCAGAAATGAACACTGAAGCTTTCTTT. Its protein product is CASSEYAEMNTEAFF. The full variable domain, completed using reference TRBV25-1 and TRBJ1-1, is EADIYQTPRYLVIGTGKKITLECSQTMGHDKMYWYQQDPGMELHLIHYSYGVNSTEKGDLSSESTVSRIRTEHFPLTLESARPSHTSQYLCASSEYAEMNTEAFFGQGTRLTVV.

The chain couples TRBV9 to TRBJ1-2; D call uncertain. V was clipped by 2 bases and J by 7 bases, with 9 bases between them. CDR1 is SGDLS, CDR2 YYNGEE, per germline. The length of the CDR3 is 12 residues. Here the CDR3 reads CASSVGRAGYTF. Here the CDR3 DNA reads TGTGCCAGCAGCGTGGGAAGGGCTGGCTACACCTTC.

This clone occurred a few times. The V call is TRBV19, the J call TRBJ1-1, with D unclear. This CDR3 is 13 amino acids long. The V and J ends lost 7 bases and 4 bases respectively, with 13 bases between them. From germline, CDR1 is LNHDA and CDR2 SQIVND (reference sequence). DNA for the CDR3: TGTGCCAGTACCCTCGCTTTGTCCACTGAAGCTTTCTTT. Its protein product is CASTLALSTEAFF.

This rearrangement joins TRBV6-5 to TRBJ1-5; D is unresolved. This CDR3 is built from 15 residues. With 4 bases removed from V and 0 bases from J, the gap between germline ends came to 10 bases. Germline-derived CDR1 and CDR2 are MNHEY and SVGAGI. The CDR3 here is CASSFPGYSNQPQHF. The CDR3 DNA follows: TGTGCCAGCAGTTTTCCGGGATATAGCAATCAGCCCCAGCATTTT.

The V call is TRBV11-2, the J call TRBJ1-3; the match to TRBD1 covers 9 bases. Germline CDR1 reads SGHAT; CDR2 reads FQNNGV. Trimming at V came to 5 bases and at J to 4 bases, leaving 9 bases not matched to a gene. The CDR3 runs 16 residues. The CDR3 protein is CASSEQGAVPGNTIYF. The CDR3 DNA is TGTGCCAGCAGCGAACAGGGGGCGGTTCCCGGAAACACCATATATTTT.

This rearrangement joins TRBV27 to TRBJ1-2; 8 nucleotides line up with TRBD1. CDR3 length: 13 residues. Germline V CDR1 and CDR2: MNHEY, SMNVEV (reference sequence). The V segment lost 9 bases and the J segment 2 bases; nucleotides outside the gene matches: 5. CDR3 nucleotides: TGTGCCAGTTGGGGGGACAGGAACTATGGCTACACCTTC. Translation gives CASWGDRNYGYTF.

The V call is TRBV6-1, the J call TRBJ1-2; the D is unclear. Germline V gene lookup returns CDR1 MNHNS and CDR2 SASEGT. Trimming shortened V by 8 bases and J by 3 bases, and 10 bases separated the two germline ends. The CDR3 covers 12 residues. The CDR3 region is CASRGSHYGYTF. CDR3 sequence (DNA): TGTGCCAGCCGTGGGTCGCACTATGGCTACACCTTC.

The chain employs TRBV10-2 and TRBJ2-5; the match to TRBD2 covers 7 bases. The CDR3 length is 12 residues. V gave up 10 bases and J gave up 5 bases; unmatched junction bases: 7. Per the germline V gene, CDR1 is WSHSY and CDR2 is SAAADI. CDR3: CATLGLEETQYF. CDR3 in DNA: TGCGCCACCCTCGGACTAGAGGAGACCCAGTACTTC.

This chain links TRBV5-4 with TRBJ1-1, with D hard to call. Germline V lookup: CDR1 SGHNT, CDR2 YYREEE (reference sequence). The CDR3 consists of 16 residues. The V end was cut by 2 bases, the J end by 5 bases, with 19 bases between. The CDR3 bases are TGTGCCAGCAGCTTTAGCTCGACCCGCGGAGGAACTGAAGCTTTCTTT. Protein sequence: CASSFSSTRGGTEAFF. Drawing the rest from reference TRBV5-4 and TRBJ1-1, the complete variable domain is ETGVTQSPTHLIKTRGQQVTLRCSSQSGHNTVSWYQQALGQGPQFIFQYYREEENGRGNFPPRFSGLQFPNYSSELNVNALELDDSALYLCASSFSSTRGGTEAFFGQGTRLTVV.

The rearrangement links TRBV7-2 to TRBJ2-3; D is unclear. V lost 0 bases, J lost 6 bases, and 16 bases lay in between. Germline V lookup: CDR1 SGHTA, CDR2 FQGNSA. CDR3 size: 16 residues. CDR3: CASSLAGRWFSDTQYF. The CDR3 DNA reads TGTGCCAGCAGCTTAGCTGGCCGCTGGTTCTCGGATACGCAGTATTTT.

This clone occurred once. This chain links TRBV6-6 with TRBJ2-5; 11 bases are a match to TRBD1. Germline V gene data show CDR1 as MNHNY and CDR2 as SVGAGI (reference sequence). The CDR3 loop spans 16 amino acids. J was trimmed by 5 bases and V by 6 bases; bases with no gene match: 11. The CDR3 here is CASRGEPDRGRETQYF. In DNA form, the CDR3 reads TGTGCCAGCAGGGGGGAACCGGACAGGGGGCGTGAGACCCAGTACTTC.

The genes are TRBV12-5 and TRBJ1-4; D remains unclear. V lost 2 bases and J lost 2, with 3 bases in between. Germline assignment: CDR1 LGHNT and CDR2 FRNRAP. This CDR3 comprises 13 residues. As DNA, the CDR3 is TGTGCTAGTGGTTTGCGGACTAATGAAAAACTGTTTTTT. Translating it yields CASGLRTNEKLFF.

This clone was observed a handful of times. The rearrangement uses TRBV5-1 and TRBJ1-6; D is unclear. CDR1 SGHRS and CDR2 YFSETQ come from the germline V gene. V lost 7 bases, J lost 0 bases, and 11 bases lay in between. The CDR3 totals 15 residues. The CDR3 loop is CASVEKSSYNSPLHF. The CDR3 DNA sequence: TGCGCCAGCGTTGAGAAGAGCTCCTATAATTCACCCCTCCACTTT.

The chain carries TRBV2 and TRBJ1-5; 11 bases are shared with TRBD1. Germline-derived CDR1 and CDR2 are SNHLY and FYNNEI. Trimming removed 4 bases from V and 4 bases from J; junction bases left unmatched: 6. The CDR3 is 16 amino acids. Here the CDR3 DNA reads TGTGCCAGCAGTGGTCCGGGACAGGGGGAAAATCAGCCCCAGCATTTT. It specifies CASSGPGQGENQPQHF.

The gene calls are TRBV6-5 and TRBJ2-7, with D maybe TRBD1 (6 bases). CDR3 length: 15 residues. Germline lookup yields CDR1 MNHEY and CDR2 SVGAGI. The V gene lost 2 bases and the J gene lost 5 bases, with 16 bases spanning the gap. The CDR3 region is CASSYAVTRTDEQYF. CDR3 in DNA: TGTGCCAGCAGTTACGCGGTAACTCGGACAGACGAGCAGTACTTC.

This chain joins TRBV27 and TRBJ1-2; D perhaps matches TRBD1 (6 bases). The germline CDR1 and CDR2 sequences are MNHEY and SMNVEV (reference sequence). Trimming pared 3 bases from V and 4 bases from J, leaving 21 bases between. CDR3 length: 17 amino acids. This CDR3 is CASSFLAGRGSGYGYTF. The CDR3 DNA is TGTGCCAGCAGTTTTCTTGCAGGTAGGGGGAGCGGCTATGGCTACACCTTC.